A single sample gave rise to the 28 T cell receptor beta chains below, sequenced in a study of T cell changes during pregnancy in multiple sclerosis (dated by TCRdb to about 2019). Receptors were amplified or captured by the immunoSEQ multiplex PCR assay. This immuneACCESS table, as held by TCRdb, lists in-frame sequences with V and J called but not all clones. Of the missing ones, under half trace to an unresolved V gene in checked studies; the others have no known cause. This sample lists some 99,000 clones; roughly nine tenths were detected once. The ten largest make up about 2.5% of the sample. Sequencing used peripheral blood, obtained after pregnancy. These receptors all come from a female donor in good health, enrolled as a control in a pregnancy study.

This chain links TRBV7-9 with TRBJ1-5; D uncertain. The CDR3 length is 15 residues. Trimming took off 5 bases at V and 2 bases at J, with 13 bases between the two ends. Germline-derived CDR1 and CDR2 are SEHNR and FQNEAQ (reference sequence). CDR3 DNA sequence: TGTGCCAGCAGCCCCGGGTCCTTGGGCAATCAGCCCCAGCATTTT. Residues: CASSPGSLGNQPQHF.

The chain carries TRBV18 and TRBJ2-5; tentatively, D is TRBD2 (6 bases). Germline V gives CDR1 KGHSH, CDR2 LQKENI. The ends were cut back, 6 bases at V and 9 bases at J, with 17 bases in the middle. There are 13 residues in the CDR3. The CDR3: CASSSGTHEAQYF. The CDR3 DNA reads as TGTGCCAGCTCGTCGGGGACTCACGAGGCCCAGTACTTC.

The chain is built from TRBV7-9 and TRBJ1-2; 7 bases are shared with TRBD1. V was pared by 6 bases and J by 6 bases, with 4 bases of the junction left unmatched. Germline loops: CDR1 SEHNR, CDR2 FQNEAQ (reference sequence). The CDR3 length is 12 residues. CDR3 amino acids: CASSRQGNGYTF. As DNA, the CDR3 is TGTGCCAGCAGTCGACAGGGAAATGGCTACACCTTC.

This chain links TRBV2 with TRBJ2-7; TRBD2 is a possible D gene (6 bases). CDR3 size: 14 residues. Deletions cut 5 bases from V and 3 bases from J, with 14 bases between. Per germline, CDR1 SNHLY and CDR2 FYNNEI. The CDR3 region is CASSLRDWVYEQYF. The CDR3 region has the DNA TGTGCCAGCAGTCTCCGGGACTGGGTCTACGAGCAGTACTTC.

The V gene is TRBV11-2, the J gene TRBJ2-1, with 11 positions matching TRBD1. Germline CDR1 and CDR2: SGHAT and FQNNGV. This CDR3 comprises 16 residues. Trimming removed 4 bases from V and 6 bases from J; junction bases left unmatched: 8. The CDR3 region is CASSSVGQGAVNEQFF. The CDR3 DNA reads TGTGCCAGCAGCTCCGTCGGACAGGGGGCTGTCAATGAGCAGTTCTTC.

V usage is TRBV7-8 and J usage is TRBJ2-1; D is perhaps TRBD2 (6 bases). The germline V gene encodes CDR1 SGHVS and CDR2 FQNEAQ. Trimming removed 4 bases at V and 7 bases at J, with 20 bases between. This CDR3 region has 16 residues. The CDR3 nucleotides read TGTGCCAGCAGCTACTGGGGGGAGGCCCCGCTTAATGAGCAGTTCTTC. It encodes CASSYWGEAPLNEQFF.

CDR3 nucleotides: TGTGCCAGCAGCTCGGGACAGGGCTATGGCTACACCTTC. It encodes CASSSGQGYGYTF. J is TRBJ1-2 and V is TRBV5-6; 9 positions agree with TRBD1. The germline V gene encodes CDR1 SGHDT and CDR2 YYEEEE. The V gene end was trimmed by 3 bases and the J gene end by 4 bases; junction bases not matched to a gene: 1. This CDR3 is built from 13 residues. Full variable domain (outside the CDR3, taken from reference TRBV5-6 and TRBJ1-2): DAGVTQSPTHLIKTRGQQVTLRCSPKSGHDTVSWYQQALGQGPQFIFQYYEEEERQRGNFPDRFSGHQFPNYSSELNVNALLLGDSALYLCASSSGQGYGYTFGSGTRLTVV.

This chain connects TRBV28 to TRBJ1-5, with a weak D call TRBD1 (5 bases). Germline-derived CDR1 and CDR2 are MDHEN and SYDVKM. This CDR3 is 14 amino acids long. Trimming shortened V by 4 bases and J by 12 bases, and 19 bases separated the two germline ends. Written as DNA, the CDR3 is TGTGCCAGCAGTTCCCATTGGCGGGGGGAGCTCCAGCATTTT. Translating gives CASSSHWRGELQHF.

The chain links TRBV25-1 to TRBJ1-4, with 7 bases that match TRBD1. Germline V gene lookup returns CDR1 MGHDK and CDR2 SYGVNS. This CDR3 region has 16 residues. J was trimmed by 0 bases and V by 5 bases; bases with no gene match: 6. As DNA, the CDR3 is TGTGCCAGCAGTCCTCGACAGGGAGCAACTAATGAAAAACTGTTTTTT. Its translation: CASSPRQGATNEKLFF.

The chain recombines TRBV11-3 with TRBJ2-7; 12 nucleotides agree with TRBD1. The CDR3 has 16 residues. Germline values: CDR1 SGHNT, CDR2 YENEEA. The ends lost 4 bases at V and 4 bases at J; junction bases unmatched: 8. In DNA, the CDR3 is TGTGCCAGCAGCTGTCCCGGGACAGGGGGCCTTTACGAGCAGTACTTC. Protein: CASSCPGTGGLYEQYF.

Here the CDR3 reads CSASGQTEAFF. In DNA form, the CDR3 reads TGCAGTGCCAGCGGACAGACAGAAGCTTTCTTT. The rearrangement uses TRBV20-1 and TRBJ1-1, with a possible D match to TRBD1 (6 bases). This CDR3 has 11 amino acids. Germline-derived CDR1 and CDR2 are DFQATT and SNEGSKA (reference sequence). V lost 6 bases, J lost 8 bases, and 13 bases lay in between.

This chain links TRBV29-1 with TRBJ1-5, with no clear D. The CDR3 length is 13 residues. V was trimmed by 0 bases and J by 6 bases, leaving 9 bases between them. Germline V gives CDR1 SQVTM, CDR2 ANQGSEA. The CDR3 loop reads CSVEDQEGQPQHF. As DNA, the CDR3 is TGCAGCGTTGAAGATCAGGAGGGTCAGCCCCAGCATTTT.

V is TRBV27 and J is TRBJ2-3; 9 bases are shared with TRBD1. Per germline, CDR1 MNHEY and CDR2 SMNVEV (reference sequence). Germline trimming cut 10 bases from V and 7 bases from J; bases unmatched to any gene: 9. CDR3 length: 13 amino acids. The CDR3 DNA sequence: TGTGCCACCCGGACAGGGGTTTGGAATACGCAGTATTTT. Protein product: CATRTGVWNTQYF.

The rearrangement joins TRBV6-1 to TRBJ1-2; perhaps TRBD1 as D (6 bases). This CDR3 is built from 13 residues. The V gene's germline CDR1 is MNHNS and CDR2 SASEGT. Trimming shortened V by 5 bases and J by 4 bases, and 11 bases separated the two germline ends. As DNA, the CDR3 is TGTGCCAGCAGTCTGACAGGCCCCTATGGCTACACCTTC. Protein: CASSLTGPYGYTF.

The V and J genes are TRBV7-9 and TRBJ1-4; D gene unclear. The germline V gene encodes CDR1 SEHNR and CDR2 FQNEAQ (reference sequence). Deletions cut 1 base from V and 12 bases from J, with 6 bases between. The CDR3 consists of 11 residues. The CDR3 DNA reads as TGTGCCAGCAGCTTAGGAGAGGAACTGTTTTTT. Encoded protein: CASSLGEELFF.

The CDR3 bases are TGCGCCAGCAGCTTGGCCATCCGGGACAGGGCCACTGAAGCTTTCTTT. The encoded protein is CASSLAIRDRATEAFF. The chain recombines TRBV5-1 with TRBJ1-1; 9 bases align to TRBD1. The CDR3 has 16 residues. Trimming cost V 0 bases and J 4 bases; bases outside gene matches: 7. The V gene's germline CDR1 is SGHRS and CDR2 YFSETQ.

The CDR3 region has the DNA TGTGCCAGCAGTGAAGTGGGGGGGCGCCTTAGCACAGATACGCAGTATTTT. Protein sequence: CASSEVGGRLSTDTQYF. The chain has TRBV2 and TRBJ2-3; TRBD2 might be the D (7 bases). Looked up from germline, CDR1 is SNHLY and CDR2 is FYNNEI. Trimming shortened V by 1 base and J by 0 bases, and 14 bases separated the two germline ends. The CDR3 extends over 17 amino acids.

This chain joins TRBV5-1 and TRBJ1-2; TRBD1 might be the D (6 bases). The germline V and J ends were trimmed by 2 bases and 6 bases, with 14 bases remaining between them. The CDR3 sequence is 14 residues long. Per the germline V gene, CDR1 is SGHRS and CDR2 is YFSETQ. This chain's CDR3 is CASSLKAAGDGYTF. The CDR3 bases are TGCGCCAGCAGCTTAAAGGCGGCAGGGGATGGCTACACCTTC.

This chain links TRBV4-2 with TRBJ2-6; no clear D. The CDR3 contains 15 residues. V was trimmed by 1 base and J by 2 bases, leaving 6 bases between them. From germline, CDR1 is LGHNA and CDR2 YNFKEQ. The CDR3 is CASSQGPTGANVLTF. In nucleotides, the CDR3 is TGTGCCAGCAGCCAAGGGCCCACTGGGGCCAACGTCCTGACTTTC.

J is TRBJ1-5 and V is TRBV21-1; TRBD1, the D gene given by the table, was not confirmed from the DNA. TRBV21-1 is assigned pseudogene status. This CDR3 comprises 18 residues. CDR3 loop: CASSNRDRTSGSNQPQHF. CDR3 DNA sequence: TGTGCCAGCAGCAACCGGGACAGGACGTCGGGAAGCAATCAGCCCCAGCATTTT.

V and J are TRBV4-1 and TRBJ2-3, with 8 bases that match TRBD2. Germline V lookup: CDR1 MGHRA, CDR2 YSYEKL. V shed 1 base, J shed 4 bases, and the junction held 7 bases outside the gene matches. CDR3 length: 16 amino acids. The CDR3 sequence is CASSQAYSGGADTQYF. Here the CDR3 DNA reads TGCGCCAGCAGCCAAGCGTACAGCGGGGGCGCAGATACGCAGTATTTT.

The V call is TRBV6-1, the J call TRBJ1-2, with unresolved D. This CDR3 has 12 residues. Looked up from germline, CDR1 is MNHNS and CDR2 is SASEGT. The V end lost 5 bases, the J end lost 5 bases, and 9 bases lay between the germline ends. CDR3: CASSFFLYGYTF. The CDR3 bases are TGTGCCAGCAGTTTTTTTTTATATGGCTACACCTTC.

The genes are TRBV5-4 and TRBJ1-1, with D uncertain. Looked up from germline, CDR1 is SGHNT and CDR2 is YYREEE (reference sequence). Trimming took off 0 bases at V and 2 bases at J, with 8 bases between the two ends. There are 14 residues in the CDR3. The CDR3 region is CASSLDRRNTEAFF. The CDR3 DNA is TGTGCCAGCAGCTTGGACAGAAGAAACACTGAAGCTTTCTTT. The entire variable domain, with the rest obtained from reference TRBV5-4 and TRBJ1-1, is as follows: ETGVTQSPTHLIKTRGQQVTLRCSSQSGHNTVSWYQQALGQGPQFIFQYYREEENGRGNFPPRFSGLQFPNYSSELNVNALELDDSALYLCASSLDRRNTEAFFGQGTRLTVV.

V gene TRBV6-5 combines with J gene TRBJ1-2; D unresolved. With 0 bases removed from V and 8 bases from J, the gap between germline ends came to 13 bases. The CDR3 extends over 14 amino acids. Germline V gene sequence: CDR1 MNHEY, CDR2 SVGAGI. DNA for the CDR3: TGTGCCAGCAGTTACTCGCGAGGGATCGGGGGCTACACCTTC. It encodes CASSYSRGIGGYTF.

This sequence joins TRBV11-2 and TRBJ1-2, with a weak D call TRBD1 (6 bases). The CDR3 covers 13 residues. V was clipped by 5 bases and J by 3 bases, with 10 bases between them. Germline CDR1 SGHAT, CDR2 FQNNGV. The CDR3 sequence is CASSLGQHYGYTF. DNA of the CDR3: TGTGCCAGCAGCCTTGGACAGCACTATGGCTACACCTTC.

The chain is built from TRBV10-1 and TRBJ1-1; perhaps TRBD1 as D (6 bases). Trimming cost V 6 bases and J 0 bases, with 14 bases left between them. CDR1 and CDR2 (germline): WNHNN, SYGVQD (reference sequence). This CDR3 is 15 amino acids long. The CDR3 DNA sequence: TGCGCCAGCAGCTCTGGACAGCCTCTGAACACTGAAGCTTTCTTT. It encodes CASSSGQPLNTEAFF.

The gene calls are TRBV30 and TRBJ1-6; D gene uncertain. The length of the CDR3 is 16 residues. Trimming stripped 0 bases from V and 8 bases from J, with 17 bases between. The germline CDR1 and CDR2 sequences are GTSNPN and SVGIG (reference sequence). CDR3 in DNA: TGTGCCTGGAGTGTTTGGAAAGCGATGCGTGATTCACCCCTCCACTTT. Translating it yields CAWSVWKAMRDSPLHF.

The rearrangement joins TRBV2 to TRBJ2-1, with TRBD2 as a possible D gene (5 bases). The V end lost 2 bases, the J end lost 4 bases, and 15 bases lay between the germline ends. CDR1 SNHLY and CDR2 FYNNEI come from the germline V gene. The CDR3 contains 16 residues. In nucleotides, the CDR3 is TGTGCCAGCAGTGAAATCGAGCGGCCGATGTACAATGAGCAGTTCTTC. This encodes CASSEIERPMYNEQFF.